The sequence of this T cell receptor (beta chain) was determined in a study of cytomegalovirus exposure and HLA in healthy donors (dated 2017 in TCRdb). Some background on the complete study: According to an earlier analysis of 550 to 700 of the donors, 150 million to 200 million T cells yielded 90 million to 130 million unique TCR beta sequences and roughly 280 Gb of sequence data. An early release that covered more than 550 HLA-typed donors contained about 300 gigabases of sequencing data and tens of millions of unique TCR sequences. Among the roughly 400 genotyped donors, approximately 77% belonged to the genetic ancestry cluster associated with self-reported Caucasian donors. The study aimed to test whether cataloging public T cell receptors could reveal signatures of past pathogen exposure. The study profiled the T cell repertoires of about 720 subjects by immunosequencing and related them to cytomegalovirus serostatus. A separate validation cohort of 100 to 150 different subjects was used in addition to the roughly 670-subject first cohort. To predict cytomegalovirus infection status, the study combined high-throughput TCR immunosequencing, statistical association of individual TCRs with disease status, and machine learning. To study patterns of TCR occurrence, a later analysis re-analyzed previously published TCR beta repertoires from several hundred donors and added high-resolution HLA genotyping. The later analysis used no new phenotypic data to find candidate immune exposures, relying instead on TCR beta sequences and their occurrence across donors. An earlier analysis of approximately 630 of the donors applied high-throughput TCR beta sequencing to assess whether each TCR beta V gene segment acted as functional or pseudogenic. Donor age, sex, ethnicity and CMV serostatus were compiled together with the repertoire data. Genome-wide SNP genotypes for about 65% of the 666 donors were used in a later genetic analysis, which treated that subset as a discovery cohort. Every repertoire in the discovery cohort had been generated on one and the same sequencing platform. Class I and class II HLA loci were covered by the typing at four-digit resolution. Typing coverage varied by locus: roughly 629-640 donors for A, B, C, DRB1 and DQB1; 522 for DQA1; about 570 for DPA1; roughly 470 for DPB1. Because of strong linkage in the cohort, a handful of DR-DQ haplotypes were treated as single units for association and clustering. Among 398 genotyped donors of the cohort, an average of approximately 240,000 unique TCR beta nucleotide sequences were sequenced per donor, roughly 20% of them non-productive. Beyond this particular receptor, the publication reports: For the cohort, immune exposure information was limited to CMV serostatus. Sequencing depth was assumed to be roughly uniform across donors in the presence/absence analyses, though that assumption may not hold. A further reported finding was that TCR beta sequences accurately predicted the HLA-A and HLA-B alleles for most subjects in the first cohort. Most CMV-associated TCR beta chains appeared to be HLA-restricted in a later analysis, and the HLA associations seemed to be driven largely by CMV exposure. In vitro tests confirmed that a few of the cytomegalovirus-associated TCR beta chains recognize cytomegalovirus antigens. According to the authors, the approach could potentially be generalized to other disease states and immunological phenotypes. Some IMGT-functional V segments, including TRBV6-2 and TRBV6-3, could not be told apart with the 87-base-pair reads, so those segments were excluded. Linkage disequilibrium might explain the correlated functional status among segregating V segments, but an unknown experimental factor could not be ruled out. Cytomegalovirus status was reported to be diagnosed by the classifier with high specificity and sensitivity in both the original and validation cohorts. Across donors, most TCR sequences were observed very rarely, whereas some public TCRs were present in many individuals. A cluster of highly shared sequence variants was judged likely to represent a technical artifact of the sequencing pipeline. A later analysis found that TCR association rates varied across HLA loci, with DRB1 alleles showing the most associated TCRs and HLA-C alleles the fewest. In a later analysis, several top co-occurrence clusters were reported to appear linked to parvovirus B19, influenza, CMV and Epstein-Barr virus. When HLA alleles, especially DR and DQ, strongly co-occurred, attributing TCR associations to individual alleles was difficult. In a later analysis, HLA-associated TCR beta chains showed more clonal expansion and lower generation probabilities than non-associated chains that were equally common. Only TCR beta chains were sequenced in this cohort, and the absence of alpha or paired-chain data limited detectable features. A later analysis associated about 17,000 TCR beta sequences with specific HLA alleles at a false discovery rate of 0.05. An earlier analysis of approximately 530 of the donors showed that most TCR beta V segments appeared in productive rearrangements either about 87% or about 30% of the time, which broadly matched IMGT annotations. According to a later genetic analysis, donors in an Asian-associated ancestry cluster had fewer N-insertions in productive TCRs than the approximately 690-donor mean. A later genetic analysis associated a missense DCLRE1C variant with V-gene and J-gene trimming of TCR beta chains, and an independent cohort replicated the association. The study listed 164 TCR beta chains as associated with cytomegalovirus. Because counts were too low, around 18 rarely observed V segments, including chromosome 9 orphons, were left out of the earlier analysis of 500 to 750 of the donors. Because some donors lacked HLA typing at each locus, the association tests relied only on the typed subset.

In total, about 650 healthy bone marrow donors made up the cohort. Cohort members were all nominally healthy when sampled, although unrecorded immune exposures were likely present. The donor tested CMV seronegative, placing the donor among the 352 seronegative members of the cohort. Every donor gave a peripheral blood sample, and the peripheral blood mononuclear cells from that sample were used for TCR beta sequencing. The Qiagen DNeasy Blood Extraction Kit was used to extract genomic DNA from the blood cell samples. With respect to this clone: This clone's antigen is unknown. No much larger clone is present one base from it, and per-base qualities are unavailable.

Library preparation was by the immunoSEQ multiplex PCR assay. The multiplex PCR relied on a mix of 60 forward primers for TCR Vbeta segments and 13 reverse primers for TCR Jbeta segments. The CDR3 region of rearranged TCR beta genes was amplified from genomic DNA with a multiplex PCR assay. Amplified TCR beta libraries were sequenced as 87-base-pair reads on the Illumina HiSeq System. The study's own analysis went as follows. A later analysis tallied around 82 million unique TCR beta chains across the 666 repertoires, and around 9.9 million of those chains were shared by two or more donors. Raw reads were error-corrected and collapsed into unique sequences by a nearest-neighbor algorithm in which closely related sequences were merged to remove PCR and sequencing errors. CDR3 sequences were aligned to IMGT reference sequences to assign V, D and J gene segments. Each retained sequence needed at least a six-nucleotide match to both a V gene segment and a J gene segment. Rearrangements were classified as productive when the CDR3 lacked stop codons and remained in frame with V and J, and all other rearrangements were classified as non-productive. CDR3 was defined according to IMGT convention as the region running from the second conserved V-encoded cysteine to the conserved J-encoded phenylalanine. The earlier analysis of some 550 of the donors excluded any sequence lacking an unambiguous match to a single V gene segment. In an earlier analysis of several hundred of the donors, V segments were called functional above 56.7% productive rearrangements and were called segregating when the between-donor standard deviation exceeded 5%. A statistical classification framework was built to diagnose cytomegalovirus status from the catalog of TCR beta chain sequences. In a later analysis, TCR nucleotide sequences were compared against IMGT/GENE-DB human TR gene sequences so that V and J genes could be assigned. A later analysis assigned CDR3 sequences and most-parsimonious VDJ recombination scenarios with the TCRdist pipeline. In a later analysis, each TCR beta chain was defined by its CDR3 amino acid sequence together with its V-gene family, and reads without a unique V-gene family were excluded. In a later analysis, nearly 600 highly shared, low-generation-probability nucleotide sequences were removed to address suspected cross-contamination and a sequencing artifact. In a later analysis, a clonal expansion index for each public chain was calculated from normalized within-repertoire ranks of inferred template counts. Generation probabilities in a later analysis came from a VDJ recombination model fitted to out-of-frame rearrangements, and those results were checked against IGoR. A later analysis scored TCR-TCR, TCR-HLA and TCR-CMV co-occurrence with hypergeometric tests, applying a repertoire-size bias correction to TCR pairs. False discovery rates were estimated in a later analysis by permuting HLA or CMV assignments 20 times. A later analysis grouped co-occurring TCRs with DBSCAN, adding TCRdist sequence similarity when clustering within HLA-allele-positive subsets. Co-occurrence clustering excluded repertoires with fewer than 30,000 or more than 120,000 public chains, plus five with anomalous nucleotide sharing. TCRdb holds this immuneACCESS table with in-frame rearrangements only. Some clones are missing; in checked studies, unresolved V genes explain under half, and the rest has no known cause. The V and J calls and the clone size are those of that table, but D and trimming were determined from the DNA. The sample yields around 190,000 clones; about 80% were counted once. Roughly 0.5% of the sample rests with the top ten.

Trimmed from V: 6 bases; trimmed from J: 1 base; junction bases lacking a gene match: 17. Reading from cysteine to phenylalanine, the CDR3 counts 18 amino acids. The retained sequence is limited to the CDR3, 54 bases, with the frame set at the first base. The germline V gene yields MDHEN for CDR1 and SYDVKM for CDR2. This clonotype was obtained from a woman aged 45-65 years in good health and CMV-seronegative. The chain joins TRBV28 to TRBJ2-7, and 8 bases in between align with TRBD2. Source material: PBMCs. The nucleotides are TGTGCCAGCAGCTGGAGCGGGAGTCATTCTCGGGCTTCCTACGAGCAGTACTTC. It translates as CASSWSGSHSRASYEQYF.